Detailed here is one T cell receptor beta chain. Its target is unknown. This record comes from a study of regulatory T cells in long-lasting Graves disease. Study results and limitations: TRBV28, TRBJ1-2 and TRBJ2-5 emerged as the favored segments in persistent disease. TCR diversity was lower in persistent than newly diagnosed Graves' disease.

The germline V and J ends were trimmed by 4 bases and 1 base, with 14 bases remaining between them. The CDR3 length is 15 residues. The germline V gene encodes CDR1 SEHNR and CDR2 FQNEAQ (reference sequence). Time point meaning: persistent/refractory GD, antithyroid drugs over 5 years with positive TRAb. The TCR library was made from RNA extracted from PBMCs. Assembly of TCR beta libraries relied on iRepertoire HTBI primers together with Arm-PCR of CDR3 regions. Via MiXCR, TCRdb re-called the multiplex PCR reads, giving one row per CDR3 protein. This table has approximately 350,000 distinct CDR3 sequences, 23% appearing once.

The sample in question was peripheral blood mononuclear cells (PBMCs), obtained when the disease was refractory, from a patient treated with antithyroid drugs. The V and J genes are TRBV7-9 and TRBJ2-7; tentatively, D is TRBD1 (5 bases). The TCR was taken from a woman aged 40-49 years with Graves disease. DNA for the CDR3: TGTGCCAGCAGCTCTGGGATGGGGCCATCCTACGAGCAGTACTTC. Translating it yields CASSSGMGPSYEQYF. Full variable domain (missing parts from reference TRBV7-9 and TRBJ2-7): DTGVSQNPRHKITKRGQNVTFRCDPISEHNRLYWYRQTLGQGPEFLTYFQNEAQLEKSRLLSDRFSAERPKGSFSTLEIQRTEQGDSAMYLCASSSGMGPSYEQYFGPGTRLTVT.